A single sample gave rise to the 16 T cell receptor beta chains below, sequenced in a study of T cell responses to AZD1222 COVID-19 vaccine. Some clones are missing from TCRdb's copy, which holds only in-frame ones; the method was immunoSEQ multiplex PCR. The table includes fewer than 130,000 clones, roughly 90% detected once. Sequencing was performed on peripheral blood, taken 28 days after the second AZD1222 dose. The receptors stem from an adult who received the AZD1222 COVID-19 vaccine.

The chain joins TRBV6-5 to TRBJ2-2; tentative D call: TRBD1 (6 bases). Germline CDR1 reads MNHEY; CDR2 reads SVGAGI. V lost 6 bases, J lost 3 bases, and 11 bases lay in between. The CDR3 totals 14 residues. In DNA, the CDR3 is TGTGCCAGCAGAACAGGGAAATACACCGGGGAGCTGTTTTTT. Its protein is CASRTGKYTGELFF.

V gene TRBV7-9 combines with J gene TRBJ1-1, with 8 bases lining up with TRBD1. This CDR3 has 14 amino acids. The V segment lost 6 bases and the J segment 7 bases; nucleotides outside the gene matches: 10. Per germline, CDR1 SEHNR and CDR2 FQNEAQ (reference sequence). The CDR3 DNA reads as TGTGCCAGCAGTCATACAGGGGGAGGCGATGAAGCTTTCTTT. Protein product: CASSHTGGGDEAFF.

The CDR3 DNA is TGCGCCAGCAGCTCCGGATCGTCCTACGAGCAGTACTTC. Its translation: CASSSGSSYEQYF. This chain joins TRBV5-1 and TRBJ2-7; D remains ambiguous. Germline values: CDR1 SGHRS, CDR2 YFSETQ. Trimming took off 3 bases at V and 1 base at J, with 8 bases between the two ends. The CDR3 sequence is 13 residues long.

CDR3 DNA sequence: TGCGCCAGCAGCTCGTCCAGGACAGGGTTACAGACCCAGTACTTC. This gives the protein CASSSSRTGLQTQYF. The chain joins TRBV5-1 to TRBJ2-5, with 8 nucleotides matching TRBD1. The CDR3 extends over 15 amino acids. The V and J ends lost 3 bases and 6 bases, in that order; junction bases with no gene match: 10. Germline lookup yields CDR1 SGHRS and CDR2 YFSETQ.

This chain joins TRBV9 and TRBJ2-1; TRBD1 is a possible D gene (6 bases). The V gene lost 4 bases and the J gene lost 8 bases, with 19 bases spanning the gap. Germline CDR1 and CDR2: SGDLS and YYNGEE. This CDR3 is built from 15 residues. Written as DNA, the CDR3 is TGTGCCAGCAGCCTTCGACAACAGGGCAGGGATGAGCAGTTCTTC. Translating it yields CASSLRQQGRDEQFF.

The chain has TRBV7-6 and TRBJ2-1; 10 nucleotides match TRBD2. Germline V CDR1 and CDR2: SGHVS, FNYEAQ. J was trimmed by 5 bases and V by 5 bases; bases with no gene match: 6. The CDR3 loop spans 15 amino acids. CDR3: CASSKSGGADNEQFF. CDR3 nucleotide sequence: TGTGCCAGCAGCAAGAGCGGGGGGGCAGACAATGAGCAGTTCTTC.

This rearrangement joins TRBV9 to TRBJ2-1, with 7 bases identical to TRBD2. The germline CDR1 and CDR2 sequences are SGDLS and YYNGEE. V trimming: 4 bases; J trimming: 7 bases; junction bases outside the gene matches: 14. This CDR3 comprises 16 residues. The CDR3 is CASSTPTSLGTNEQFF. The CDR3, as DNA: TGTGCCAGCAGCACACCGACTAGCCTTGGTACGAATGAGCAGTTCTTC.

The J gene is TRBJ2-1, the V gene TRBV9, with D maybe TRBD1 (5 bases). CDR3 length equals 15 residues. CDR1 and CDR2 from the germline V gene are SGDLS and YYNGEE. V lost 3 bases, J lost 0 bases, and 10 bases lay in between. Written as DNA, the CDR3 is TGTGCCAGCAGCGCGGTCCAGGGCTCCTACAATGAGCAGTTCTTC. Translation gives CASSAVQGSYNEQFF.

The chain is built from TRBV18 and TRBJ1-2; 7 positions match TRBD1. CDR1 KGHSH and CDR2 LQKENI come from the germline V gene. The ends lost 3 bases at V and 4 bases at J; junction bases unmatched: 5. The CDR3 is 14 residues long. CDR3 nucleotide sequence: TGTGCCAGCTCACCGGGGACAGATGGCTATGGCTACACCTTC. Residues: CASSPGTDGYGYTF.

This chain's CDR3 is CASRIRDGTYEQYF. The CDR3 DNA follows: TGTGCCAGCAGAATCCGGGACGGCACGTACGAGCAGTACTTC. This chain connects TRBV28 to TRBJ2-7; D possibly matches TRBD1 or TRBD2 (5 bases each). Trimming stripped 6 bases from V and 4 bases from J, with 16 bases between. The length of the CDR3 is 14 residues. Germline V gene sequence: CDR1 MDHEN, CDR2 SYDVKM.

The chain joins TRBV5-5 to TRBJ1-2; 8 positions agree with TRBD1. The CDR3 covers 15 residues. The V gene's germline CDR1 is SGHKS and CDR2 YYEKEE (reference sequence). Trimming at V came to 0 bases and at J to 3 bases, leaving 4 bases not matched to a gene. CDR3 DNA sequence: TGTGCCAGCAGCTTGGCAGGGGGCTTGTACTATGGCTACACCTTC. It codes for CASSLAGGLYYGYTF. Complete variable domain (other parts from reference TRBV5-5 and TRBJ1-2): DAGVTQSPTHLIKTRGQQVTLRCSPISGHKSVSWYQQVLGQGPQFIFQYYEKEERGRGNFPDRFSARQFPNYSSELNVNALLLGDSALYLCASSLAGGLYYGYTFGSGTRLTVV.

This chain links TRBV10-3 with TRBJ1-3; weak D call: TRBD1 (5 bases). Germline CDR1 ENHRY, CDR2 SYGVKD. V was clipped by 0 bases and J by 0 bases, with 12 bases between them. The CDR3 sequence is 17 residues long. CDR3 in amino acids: CAISESQGKGSGNTIYF. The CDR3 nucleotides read TGTGCCATCAGTGAGTCTCAGGGAAAGGGCTCTGGAAACACCATATATTTT.

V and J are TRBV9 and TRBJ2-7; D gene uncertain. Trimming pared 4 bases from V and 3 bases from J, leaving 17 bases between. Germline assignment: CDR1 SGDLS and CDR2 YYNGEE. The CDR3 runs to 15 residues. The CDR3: CASSPSPLRFYEQYF. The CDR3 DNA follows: TGTGCCAGCAGCCCTTCCCCCCTACGATTCTACGAGCAGTACTTC.

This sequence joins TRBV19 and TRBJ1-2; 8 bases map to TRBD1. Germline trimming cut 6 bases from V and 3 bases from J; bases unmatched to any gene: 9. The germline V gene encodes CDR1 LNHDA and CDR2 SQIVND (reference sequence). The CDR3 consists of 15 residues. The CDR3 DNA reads TGTGCCAGTAGCCCCAGACAGGGGACGTACTATGGCTACACCTTC. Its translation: CASSPRQGTYYGYTF.

The CDR3 region is CASYRPGHMNTEAFF. The CDR3 bases are TGTGCCAGCTATCGACCGGGACACATGAACACTGAAGCTTTCTTT. The chain joins TRBV28 to TRBJ1-1, with a weak D call TRBD1 (6 bases). Germline values: CDR1 MDHEN, CDR2 SYDVKM. CDR3 length: 15 residues. V gave up 8 bases and J gave up 0 bases, with 16 bases separating them.

The CDR3 DNA is TGTGCCAGCAGCTCCGAAGGGACAGGAACCAATGAGCAGTTCTTC. This gives the protein CASSSEGTGTNEQFF. The gene calls are TRBV21-1 and TRBJ2-1; the table's D call, TRBD1, was not checked against the DNA. TRBV21-1 corresponds to a pseudogene. The CDR3 has 15 residues.